This passage covers 20 T cell receptor beta chains from one sample sequenced in a study of cytomegalovirus exposure and HLA in healthy donors. The PCR contained 60 Vbeta and 13 Jbeta primers. The assay was immunoSEQ multiplex PCR, and TCRdb's table has in-frame clones only and misses some. The repertoire holds some 190,000 clones, with 87% as singletons. Specimen: PBMCs. Every receptor here comes from a boy younger than 10 in good health and CMV-seronegative.

The V call is TRBV11-2, the J call TRBJ2-2; D call uncertain. The CDR3 totals 15 residues. The germline V gene has CDR1 SGHAT and CDR2 FQNNGV. V was shortened by 5 bases and J by 6 bases, with 16 bases between the two germline ends. The CDR3 loop reads CASSPRVPGPGELFF. The CDR3 nucleotides are TGTGCCAGCAGCCCCAGAGTACCGGGTCCCGGGGAGCTGTTTTTT.

This clone was seen once. This chain joins TRBV11-2 and TRBJ2-3, with 16 bases that match TRBD2. The junction had 11 bases not matched to a gene; V was cut back by 5 bases and J by 6 bases. The CDR3 is 18 amino acids. The germline CDR1 and CDR2 sequences are SGHAT and FQNNGV. The DNA for the CDR3 is TGTGCCAGCAGCGCCGGGCCGGGACTAGCGGGGGGGCCGGATACGCAGTATTTT. This gives the protein CASSAGPGLAGGPDTQYF.

The J gene is TRBJ1-1, the V gene TRBV5-4; D might be TRBD1 (5 bases). Trimming left V 4 bases short and J 2 bases short, with 9 bases between. The CDR3 length is 13 residues. Germline CDR1 SGHNT, CDR2 YYREEE (reference sequence). CDR3 in amino acids: CASSTDSNTEAFF. CDR3 nucleotides: TGTGCCAGCAGCACCGACAGTAACACTGAAGCTTTCTTT.

The chain combines TRBV28 with TRBJ1-2; possibly TRBD1 for D (5 bases). CDR3 length: 16 residues. Trimming took off 4 bases at V and 4 bases at J, with 19 bases between the two ends. Looked up from germline, CDR1 is MDHEN and CDR2 is SYDVKM. The CDR3 nucleotides are TGTGCCAGCAGTTACTCCCGGGACTGGTTAGGCTATGGCTACACCTTC. Amino acid sequence: CASSYSRDWLGYGYTF.

As concerns this clone: An end of the junction differs from the germline gene, which may be a read error. The chain recombines TRBV6-1 with TRBJ2-3; TRBD1 agrees at 8 bases. Germline CDR1 MNHNS, CDR2 SASEGT. This CDR3 spans 15 amino acids. The DNA of the CDR3 is TGTGCCGGCAGTGAAGTGACAGGGGCCACAGATACGCAGTATTTT. Translating gives CAGSEVTGATDTQYF.

The J gene is TRBJ1-2, the V gene TRBV7-9; possibly TRBD1 for D (5 bases). In germline, CDR1 is SEHNR, CDR2 FQNEAQ (reference sequence). Trimming took 0 bases from V and 3 from J, leaving 14 bases between them. This CDR3 region has 16 residues. The chain's CDR3 is CASSLAAERQHYGYTF. The CDR3 DNA reads TGTGCCAGCAGCTTAGCAGCTGAGCGACAGCACTATGGCTACACCTTC.

The J gene is TRBJ2-7, the V gene TRBV6-6; the D is unclear. Looked up from germline, CDR1 is MNHNY and CDR2 is SVGAGI (reference sequence). The CDR3 is 11 residues long. V lost 8 bases and J lost 3, with 8 bases in between. CDR3 DNA: TGTGCCAGCGGCCCTGGCTACGAGCAGTACTTC. Translation: CASGPGYEQYF.

This clone was recorded a few times. The J gene is TRBJ1-1, the V gene TRBV28, with a weak D call TRBD1 (6 bases). V was pared by 5 bases and J by 2 bases, with 9 bases between. There are 13 residues in the CDR3. Germline V gene data show CDR1 as MDHEN and CDR2 as SYDVKM. CDR3 sequence: CASSRTANTEAFF. For the CDR3, the DNA is TGTGCCAGCAGTCGGACAGCCAACACTGAAGCTTTCTTT.

This clone was seen more than once but under ten times. The V gene is TRBV19, the J gene TRBJ2-5; 11 bases are a match to TRBD2. J gave up 5 bases and V 5 bases, and 10 bases lay outside the gene matches. The length of the CDR3 is 16 residues. CDR1 is LNHDA and CDR2 is SQIVND in the germline V gene (reference sequence). Here the CDR3 reads CASSLYSGGGAETQYF. In DNA form, the CDR3 reads TGTGCCAGTAGTTTATATAGCGGGGGGGGCGCGGAGACCCAGTACTTC. The complete variable domain, with remaining parts taken from reference TRBV19 and TRBJ2-5, reads DGGITQSPKYLFRKEGQNVTLSCEQNLNHDAMYWYRQDPGQGLRLIYYSQIVNDFQKGDIAEGYSVSREKKESFPLTVTSAQKNPTAFYLCASSLYSGGGAETQYFGPGTRLLVL.

This clone was detected a few times. A read error may produce the germline difference seen at one junction end. The rearrangement links TRBV6-1 to TRBJ1-1, with 9 bases matching TRBD1. Germline CDR1 and CDR2: MNHNS and SASEGT. The CDR3 spans 13 residues. The CDR3 region has the DNA TGTGCCACCAGTCCGGGACAGGGCACTGAAGCTTTCTTT. This sequence encodes CATSPGQGTEAFF.

CDR3 sequence: CASSLTGGRAGEQYF. The CDR3 DNA reads TGTGCCAGCAGTCTAACGGGCGGGAGGGCCGGGGAGCAGTACTTC. The chain is built from TRBV28 and TRBJ2-7, with 9 nucleotides matching TRBD2. Trimming removed 5 bases from V and 7 bases from J; junction bases left unmatched: 12. The CDR3 length is 15 residues. The germline gives CDR1 MDHEN, CDR2 SYDVKM. The full variable domain, its missing parts supplied by reference TRBV28 and TRBJ2-7, is DVKVTQSSRYLVKRTGEKVFLECVQDMDHENMFWYRQDPGLGLRLIYFSYDVKMKEKGDIPEGYSVSREKKERFSLILESASTNQTSMYLCASSLTGGRAGEQYFGPGTRLTVT.

The chain recombines TRBV21-1 with TRBJ1-5; the D call in the table, TRBD1, was not verified against the DNA. TRBV21-1 is flagged as a pseudogene. This CDR3 spans 20 amino acids. In nucleotides, the CDR3 is TGTGCCAGCAGCAAAGTGATTGGCAGGGGGCCCAATACCCGTAATCAGCCCCAGCATTTT. It encodes CASSKVIGRGPNTRNQPQHF.

J is TRBJ1-2 and V is TRBV7-9; D unresolved. Trimming cost V 1 base and J 2 bases, with 5 bases left between them. CDR1 is SEHNR, CDR2 FQNEAQ, per germline (reference sequence). This CDR3 has 13 residues. The DNA of the CDR3 is TGTGCCAGCAGCTTAGTTCTAAACTATGGCTACACCTTC. This codes for CASSLVLNYGYTF.

The chain joins TRBV5-1 to TRBJ1-4; 7 bases are a match to TRBD1. Germline CDR1 reads SGHRS; CDR2 reads YFSETQ. This CDR3 contains 15 residues. V was clipped by 4 bases and J by 7 bases; unmatched bases: 10. CDR3: CASSRSPTGSEKLFF. CDR3 bases: TGCGCCAGCAGCCGCTCTCCGACAGGGAGTGAAAAACTGTTTTTT. Full variable domain (missing parts from reference TRBV5-1 and TRBJ1-4): KAGVTQTPRYLIKTRGQQVTLSCSPISGHRSVSWYQQTPGQGLQFLFEYFSETQRNKGNFPGRFSGRQFSNSRSEMNVSTLELGDSALYLCASSRSPTGSEKLFFGSGTQLSVL.

This clone has a handful of counts. The J gene is TRBJ1-1, the V gene TRBV6-6; no definite D call. Germline V gene lookup returns CDR1 MNHNY and CDR2 SVGAGI (reference sequence). CDR3 length: 13 residues. The V end was cut by 6 bases, the J end by 4 bases, with 12 bases between. The CDR3 bases are TGTGCCAGCAGAAATCCGGAGCTCACTGAAGCTTTCTTT. Encoded protein: CASRNPELTEAFF.

The chain joins TRBV25-1 to TRBJ1-1, with no clear D. The CDR3 contains 15 residues. Trimming took off 1 base at V and 1 base at J, with 10 bases between the two ends. CDR1 and CDR2 from the germline V gene are MGHDK and SYGVNS. The CDR3 DNA reads as TGTGCCAGCAGTGAATCAGGTCCTGGGAACACTGAAGCTTTCTTT. This translates into CASSESGPGNTEAFF.

V usage is TRBV7-2 and J usage is TRBJ2-7; 8 nucleotides agree with TRBD2. Germline values: CDR1 SGHTA, CDR2 FQGNSA. Germline trimming cut 7 bases from V and 6 bases from J; bases unmatched to any gene: 8. The CDR3 runs to 13 residues. In DNA form, the CDR3 reads TGTGCCAGCACCGGGGGGGCGGTTTTCGAGCAGTACTTC. It specifies CASTGGAVFEQYF.

The rearrangement joins TRBV7-2 to TRBJ2-3; 10 bases map to TRBD2. Trimming at V came to 5 bases and at J to 1 base, leaving 3 bases not matched to a gene. Per the germline V gene, CDR1 is SGHTA and CDR2 is FQGNSA. The CDR3 extends over 15 amino acids. CDR3 protein: CASSGTSARTDTQYF. The CDR3 DNA follows: TGTGCCAGCAGCGGGACTAGCGCGCGCACAGATACGCAGTATTTT.

The J gene is TRBJ1-4, the V gene TRBV30; tentative D call: TRBD1 (5 bases). The V gene's germline CDR1 is GTSNPN and CDR2 SVGIG (reference sequence). V dropped 4 bases and J dropped 7 bases, with 16 bases sitting between them. CDR3 size: 14 residues. CDR3 DNA sequence: TGTGCCTGGACGACATTTGGGGGGAGTGAAAAACTGTTTTTT. Encoded protein: CAWTTFGGSEKLFF.

The CDR3 sequence: CASTRDRGVREETQYF. In DNA form, the CDR3 reads TGTGCCAGCACAAGGGACAGGGGGGTTCGGGAAGAGACCCAGTACTTC. The gene calls are TRBV21-1 and TRBJ2-5; no check of the table's D call, TRBD1, against the DNA was made. TRBV21-1 is assigned pseudogene status. CDR3 size: 16 residues.